The text below deals with one TCR beta chain. Antigen: not known. This entry belongs to a study of cytomegalovirus exposure and HLA in healthy donors. Points from the study as a whole: Productive rates of about 90% or about 30% were seen for most TCR beta V segments in an earlier analysis. Some V segments (TRBV6-2 and TRBV6-3 among them) were excluded as indistinguishable.

The CDR3 consists of 13 residues. Trimming shortened V by 7 bases and J by 3 bases, and 12 bases separated the two germline ends. Germline values: CDR1 SEHNR, CDR2 FQNEAQ (reference sequence). Vbeta (60) and Jbeta (13) primers were used in the PCR. Here immunoSEQ multiplex PCR was the method, and the copy in TCRdb shows in-frame clones only, minus some. Here the sample spans more than 95,000 clones, less than 85% being singletons. The rearrangement uses TRBV7-9 and TRBJ1-1; D call uncertain. The sequence was collected from a woman between 18 and 29 years old in good health and CMV-seropositive. The sequenced sample was PBMCs. CDR3 sequence reads: CASTGSLDTEAFF. The CDR3 DNA reads as TGTGCCAGCACCGGTTCCCTTGACACTGAAGCTTTCTTT.